The 5 T cell receptor beta chains reported below all come from one sample, sequenced in a study of blood T cell repertoires in COVID-19. Clones were read by immunoSEQ multiplex PCR, and TCRdb kept only the in-frame ones, dropping some. The repertoire holds 300,000 to 450,000 clones, with 88% as singletons. Sequencing was done on a sample of PBMCs or T cells enriched from blood (not recorded which). These receptors were obtained from a woman between 18 and 29 years old who had recovered from COVID-19.

This clone was observed a single time. This chain uses TRBV2 with TRBJ2-2; 7 nucleotides match TRBD1. The germline V gene encodes CDR1 SNHLY and CDR2 FYNNEI. Unmatched junction bases numbered 11, after V lost 6 bases and J lost 1 base. This CDR3 is 17 amino acids long. This CDR3 reads CASSEARGQVNTGELFF. CDR3 in DNA: TGTGCCAGCAGCGAGGCCCGAGGACAGGTGAACACCGGGGAGCTGTTTTTT.

This chain uses TRBV2 with TRBJ2-5; possible D gene TRBD1, 6 bases. CDR3 length equals 16 residues. V lost 5 bases, J lost 2 bases, and 18 bases lay in between. Germline V gives CDR1 SNHLY, CDR2 FYNNEI. CDR3 sequence reads: CASSPITDSPQETQYF. DNA for the CDR3: TGTGCCAGCAGTCCAATAACGGACAGCCCACAAGAGACCCAGTACTTC.

This clone was recorded only once. The chain joins TRBV9 to TRBJ2-3; D is unclear. Germline lookup yields CDR1 SGDLS and CDR2 YYNGEE. V lost 4 bases and J lost 6, with 9 bases in between. The CDR3 runs to 12 residues. The CDR3 region has the DNA TGTGCCAGCAGCTCCCCCCGGGATACGCAGTATTTT. Protein product: CASSSPRDTQYF.

The DNA of the CDR3 is TGCGCCAGCAGCCTTCTCTCAGACTCCTACGAGCAGTACTTC. Translated: CASSLLSDSYEQYF. This chain links TRBV4-1 with TRBJ2-7, with no clear D. The V end lost 4 bases, the J end lost 0 bases, and 10 bases lay between the germline ends. The CDR3 totals 14 residues. Germline CDR1 MGHRA, CDR2 YSYEKL.

The V call is TRBV9, the J call TRBJ1-3, with TRBD1 matching 9 bases. Germline V gives CDR1 SGDLS, CDR2 YYNGEE. V was pared by 4 bases and J by 3 bases, with 5 bases of the junction left unmatched. This CDR3 is built from 15 residues. The CDR3 sequence: CASSSGQGIGNTIYF. CDR3 nucleotides: TGTGCCAGCAGCTCGGGACAGGGAATTGGAAACACCATATATTTT.